This T cell receptor beta chain is from a study of PD-L1 blockade in urothelial cancer (dated by TCRdb to the late 2010s). Looking at the study overall: Every patient began therapy in the mid-2010s and was given atezolizumab 1,200 mg intravenously every 3 weeks. Twenty-five of 29 patients were males with bladder-origin urothelial cancer, and about two thirds of the roughly 30 reported a prior smoking history. An ECOG performance status of 0 or 1 was recorded for the patients, and 0 to 3 prior chemotherapy regimens had been received by the patients. Blood samples were analyzed at 3 weeks after treatment start (second dose) and at 6 weeks after treatment start. Blood samples gave median yields of around 150,000 T cells and some 80,000 unique TCRs, along with a median clonality of 0.080. An exploratory multi-omic analysis was conducted of the somatic, immune and clinical correlates of response to PD-L1 blockade with atezolizumab in urothelial cancer. Pretreatment tumor samples, along with matched peripheral blood collected serially before and after atezolizumab treatment, underwent TCR sequencing. Durable clinical benefit meant progression-free survival longer than 6 months, and TCR features were also tested against progression-free and overall survival. In the same patients, whole exome sequencing and RNA sequencing of pretreatment tumors were performed in addition to TCR sequencing. Fewer than ten patients reached durable clinical benefit, while 20 patients did not. Pretreatment blood TCR-seq was available for 30 or so patients, at least one posttreatment blood collection was obtained for some 25 patients, and tumor TCR-seq was available for some 25 patients.

Synthetic TCR analog templates were spiked into each PCR to estimate absolute template abundance from read counts. The immunoSEQ assay was used to amplify TCRbeta CDR3 regions from genomic DNA with bias-controlled V and J gene primers. Rearranged TCRbeta segments were sequenced at approximately 20X coverage. The paper's data handling went like this. Sequencing errors were corrected by clustering, and CDR3s were annotated against IMGT so that V, D and J genes could be assigned. Downstream analyses used only productive TCRbeta rearrangements, leaving out any out-of-frame or stop-codon sequences. To compute clonality, Shannon entropy was normalized by the log of the number of unique productive sequences and then subtracted from one. Clones differing between time points or between blood and tumor were identified by Fisher's exact test with Benjamini-Hochberg correction at adjusted p below 0.01. Not all clones reach the TCRdb copy of this immuneACCESS table, which keeps in-frame sequences only. Checked studies attribute under half of the gap to unresolved V genes and leave the rest unexplained. The V and J calls and clone size are taken from that table; D and trimming were inferred from the DNA. This sample has 130,000 or so clones in its table, and roughly 84% of those were observed once. The ten most abundant clones make up about 2.9% of the sample.

General study outcomes and caveats: Small sample size (n of about 30) and many exploratory analyses mean the results are intended to be hypothesis-generating. Patients with durable benefit showed greater expansion of tumor-associated TCR clones in peripheral blood 3 weeks after starting treatment (n of about 20, p = 0.022). A pretreatment peripheral blood TCR clonality below the median was linked to improved progression-free and overall survival.

The sample's time point label, in plain terms: pretreatment peripheral blood. A total of roughly 30 patients with locally advanced or metastatic urothelial carcinoma, treated at Memorial Sloan Kettering on a trial protocol, made up the cohort. Peripheral blood mononuclear cells were collected from each patient pretreatment and during treatment, giving between 1 and 8 total time points per patient. The Qiagen DNeasy Blood extraction kit was used to purify genomic DNA from total PBMCs and from tumor samples. PBMCs were collected pretreatment and during treatment and were isolated and stored as previously described. Turning to this clone: Which antigen it targets is not known. Base qualities are not at hand, and no much larger clone is one base apart.

The specimen comprised PBMCs, sampled around atezolizumab (anti-PD-L1) treatment. The origin of this receptor is a man aged 50 to 60 with urothelial cancer.

The nucleotide sequence reads as follows: TGTGCCAGTAGTCTAGCGGGAGGGTCCTACGAGCAGTACTTC. It is translated as CASSLAGGSYEQYF. The receptor chain draws on TRBV6-5 and TRBJ2-7, and TRBD2 matches 12 of the central bases. For CDR1 and CDR2, the germline V gene lists MNHEY and SVGAGI. From the cysteine up to the phenylalanine, the CDR3 has a length of 14 residues. Just CDR3 DNA is preserved here, 42 bases in frame from base 1. The V end gives up 9 bases and the J end 1 base, leaving 4 bases in the junction not matched to a gene.